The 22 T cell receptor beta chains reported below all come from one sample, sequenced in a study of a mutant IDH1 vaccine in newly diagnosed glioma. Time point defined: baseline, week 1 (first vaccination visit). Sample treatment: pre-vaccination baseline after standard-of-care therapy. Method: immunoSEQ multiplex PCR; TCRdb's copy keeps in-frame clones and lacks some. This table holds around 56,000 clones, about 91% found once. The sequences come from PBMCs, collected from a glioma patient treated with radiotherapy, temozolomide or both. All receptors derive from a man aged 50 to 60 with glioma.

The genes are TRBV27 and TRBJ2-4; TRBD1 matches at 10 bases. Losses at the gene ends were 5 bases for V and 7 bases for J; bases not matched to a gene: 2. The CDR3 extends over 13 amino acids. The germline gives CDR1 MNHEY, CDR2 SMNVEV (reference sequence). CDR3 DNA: TGTGCCAGCAGTGGACAGGGGGTTAACATTCAGTACTTC. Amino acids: CASSGQGVNIQYF.

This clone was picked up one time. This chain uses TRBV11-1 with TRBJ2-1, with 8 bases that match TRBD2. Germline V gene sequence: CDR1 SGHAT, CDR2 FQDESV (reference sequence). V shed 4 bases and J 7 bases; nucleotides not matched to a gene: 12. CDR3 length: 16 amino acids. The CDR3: CASSSPLSGIKNEQFF. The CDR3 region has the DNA TGTGCCAGCAGCTCCCCGCTTAGCGGGATTAAAAATGAGCAGTTCTTC.

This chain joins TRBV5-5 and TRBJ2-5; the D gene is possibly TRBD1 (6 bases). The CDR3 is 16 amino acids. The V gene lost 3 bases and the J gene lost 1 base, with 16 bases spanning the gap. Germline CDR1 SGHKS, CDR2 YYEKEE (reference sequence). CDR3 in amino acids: CASSWGGQRSQETQYF. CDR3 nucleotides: TGTGCCAGCAGCTGGGGTGGACAGCGAAGCCAAGAGACCCAGTACTTC.

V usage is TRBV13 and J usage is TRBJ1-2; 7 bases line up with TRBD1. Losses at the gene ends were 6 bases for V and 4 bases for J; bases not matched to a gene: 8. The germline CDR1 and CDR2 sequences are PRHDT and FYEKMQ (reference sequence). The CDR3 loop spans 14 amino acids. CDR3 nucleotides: TGTGCCAGCAGTGGCCCGGGACAGCCCTATGGCTACACCTTC. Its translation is CASSGPGQPYGYTF.

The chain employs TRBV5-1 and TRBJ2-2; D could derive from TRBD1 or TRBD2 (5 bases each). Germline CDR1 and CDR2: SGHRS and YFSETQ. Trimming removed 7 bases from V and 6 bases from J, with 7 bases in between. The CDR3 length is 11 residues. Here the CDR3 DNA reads TGCGCCAGCGGGGGTGCCGGGGAGCTGTTTTTT. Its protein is CASGGAGELFF.

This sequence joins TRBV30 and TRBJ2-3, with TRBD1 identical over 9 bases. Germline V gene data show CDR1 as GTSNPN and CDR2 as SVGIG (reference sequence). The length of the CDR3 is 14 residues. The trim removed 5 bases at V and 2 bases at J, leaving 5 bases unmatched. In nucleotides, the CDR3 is TGTGCCTGGTTGGGACAGGGATACACAGATACGCAGTATTTT. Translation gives CAWLGQGYTDTQYF.

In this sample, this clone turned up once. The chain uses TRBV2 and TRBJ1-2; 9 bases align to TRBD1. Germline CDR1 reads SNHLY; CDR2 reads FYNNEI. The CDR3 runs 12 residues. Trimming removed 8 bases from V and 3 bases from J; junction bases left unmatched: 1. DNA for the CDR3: TGTGCCAGCGGGGACAGGGACTATGGCTACACCTTC. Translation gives CASGDRDYGYTF.

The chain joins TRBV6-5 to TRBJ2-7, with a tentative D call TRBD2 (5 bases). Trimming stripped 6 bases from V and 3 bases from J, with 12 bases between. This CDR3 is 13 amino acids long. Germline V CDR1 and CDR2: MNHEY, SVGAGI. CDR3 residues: CASSHTRGYEQYF. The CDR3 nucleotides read TGTGCCAGCAGCCACACCCGGGGCTACGAGCAGTACTTC.

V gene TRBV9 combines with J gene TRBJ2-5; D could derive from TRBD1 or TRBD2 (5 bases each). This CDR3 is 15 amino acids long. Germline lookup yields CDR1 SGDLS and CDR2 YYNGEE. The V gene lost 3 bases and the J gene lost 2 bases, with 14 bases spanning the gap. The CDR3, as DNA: TGTGCCAGCAGCGCAGGGACCGGCCGACAAGAGACCCAGTACTTC. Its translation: CASSAGTGRQETQYF.

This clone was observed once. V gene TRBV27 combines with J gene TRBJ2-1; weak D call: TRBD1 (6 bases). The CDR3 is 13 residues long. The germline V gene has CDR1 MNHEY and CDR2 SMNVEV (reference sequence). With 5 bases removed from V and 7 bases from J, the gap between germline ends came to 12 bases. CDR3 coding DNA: TGTGCCAGCAGTGCCCAACAGGGTAATGAGCAGTTCTTC. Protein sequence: CASSAQQGNEQFF.

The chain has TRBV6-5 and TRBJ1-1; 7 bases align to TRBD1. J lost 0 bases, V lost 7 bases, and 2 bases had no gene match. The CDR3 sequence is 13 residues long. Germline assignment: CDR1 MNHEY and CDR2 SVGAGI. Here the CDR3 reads CASTTGMNTEAFF. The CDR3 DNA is TGTGCCAGCACGACAGGGATGAACACTGAAGCTTTCTTT.

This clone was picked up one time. The DNA for the CDR3 is TGTGCCACCAGCAGTGAAGGACAGGGGTTTTCACCCCTCCACTTT. Its translation: CATSSEGQGFSPLHF. The chain links TRBV15 to TRBJ1-6; 9 bases map to TRBD1. The CDR3 extends over 15 amino acids. V lost 3 bases, J lost 9 bases, and 6 bases stayed unmatched. CDR1 and CDR2 (germline): LNHNV, YYDKDF (reference sequence).

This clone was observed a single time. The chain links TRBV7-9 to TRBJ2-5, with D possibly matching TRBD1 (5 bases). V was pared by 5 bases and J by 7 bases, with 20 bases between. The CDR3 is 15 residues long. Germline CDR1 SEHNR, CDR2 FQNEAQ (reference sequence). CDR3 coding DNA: TGTGCCAGCAGCCTCCAACCCAGGGAATTCGGGACCCAGTACTTC. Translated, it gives CASSLQPREFGTQYF. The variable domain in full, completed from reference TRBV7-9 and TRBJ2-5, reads DTGVSQNPRHKITKRGQNVTFRCDPISEHNRLYWYRQTLGQGPEFLTYFQNEAQLEKSRLLSDRFSAERPKGSFSTLEIQRTEQGDSAMYLCASSLQPREFGTQYFGPGTRLLVL.

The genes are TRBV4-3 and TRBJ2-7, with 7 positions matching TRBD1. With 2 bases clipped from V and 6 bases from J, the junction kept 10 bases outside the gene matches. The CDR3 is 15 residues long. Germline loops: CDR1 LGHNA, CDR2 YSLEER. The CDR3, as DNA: TGCGCCAGCAGCCAAACCCCCTCGACAGGGTCCGAGCAGTACTTC. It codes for CASSQTPSTGSEQYF.

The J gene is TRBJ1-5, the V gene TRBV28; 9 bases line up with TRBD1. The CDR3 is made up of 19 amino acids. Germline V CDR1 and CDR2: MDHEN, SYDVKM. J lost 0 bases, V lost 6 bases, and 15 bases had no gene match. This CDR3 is CASSTRRDRAHNSNQPQHF. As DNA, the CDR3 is TGTGCCAGCAGCACACGCCGGGACAGGGCCCATAATAGCAATCAGCCCCAGCATTTT.

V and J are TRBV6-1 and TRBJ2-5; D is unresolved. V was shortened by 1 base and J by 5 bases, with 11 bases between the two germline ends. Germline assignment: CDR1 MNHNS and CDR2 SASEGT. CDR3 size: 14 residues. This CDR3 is CASSEDPGRETQYF. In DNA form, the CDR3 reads TGTGCCAGCAGTGAAGATCCCGGAAGGGAGACCCAGTACTTC.

CDR3 amino acids: CASSQDIQGAYNEQFF. The DNA of the CDR3 is TGCGCCAGCAGCCAAGATATCCAGGGGGCGTACAATGAGCAGTTCTTC. The chain has TRBV4-3 and TRBJ2-1; 8 nucleotides match TRBD1. With 0 bases clipped from V and 4 bases from J, the junction kept 5 bases outside the gene matches. Germline CDR1 and CDR2: LGHNA and YSLEER. The CDR3 has 16 residues.

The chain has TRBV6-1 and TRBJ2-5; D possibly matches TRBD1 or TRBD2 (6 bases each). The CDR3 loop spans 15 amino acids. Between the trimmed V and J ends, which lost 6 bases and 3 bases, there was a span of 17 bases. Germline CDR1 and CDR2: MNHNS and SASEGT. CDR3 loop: CASRAQGGIKETQYF. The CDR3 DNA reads TGTGCCAGCAGGGCGCAAGGGGGGATCAAAGAGACCCAGTACTTC.

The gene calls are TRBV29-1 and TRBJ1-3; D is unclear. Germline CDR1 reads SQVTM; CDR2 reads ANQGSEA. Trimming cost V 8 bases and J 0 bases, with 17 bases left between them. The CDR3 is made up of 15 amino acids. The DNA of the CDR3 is TGCAGCCCCCCGACGGGGATTTACTCTGGAAACACCATATATTTT. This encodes CSPPTGIYSGNTIYF. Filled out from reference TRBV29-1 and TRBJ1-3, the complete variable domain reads SAVISQKPSRDICQRGTSLTIQCQVDSQVTMMFWYRQQPGQSLTLIATANQGSEATYESGFVIDKFPISRPNLTFSTLTVSNMSPEDSSIYLCSPPTGIYSGNTIYFGEGSWLTVV.

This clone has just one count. Here the CDR3 DNA reads TGTGCCAGCAGTCCGCGAGGGTGGGGAGCTTTCTTT. Encoded protein: CASSPRGWGAFF. The chain recombines TRBV6-6 with TRBJ1-1; D not resolved. V was shortened by 5 bases and J by 10 bases, with 14 bases between the two germline ends. Looked up from germline, CDR1 is MNHNY and CDR2 is SVGAGI (reference sequence). CDR3 length equals 12 residues.

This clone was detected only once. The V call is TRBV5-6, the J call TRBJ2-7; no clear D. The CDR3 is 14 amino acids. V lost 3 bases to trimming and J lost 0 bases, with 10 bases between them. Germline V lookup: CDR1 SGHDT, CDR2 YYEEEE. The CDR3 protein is CASSYPQSSYEQYF. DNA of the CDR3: TGTGCCAGCAGCTACCCTCAGAGCTCCTACGAGCAGTACTTC. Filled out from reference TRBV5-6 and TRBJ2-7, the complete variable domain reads DAGVTQSPTHLIKTRGQQVTLRCSPKSGHDTVSWYQQALGQGPQFIFQYYEEEERQRGNFPDRFSGHQFPNYSSELNVNALLLGDSALYLCASSYPQSSYEQYFGPGTRLTVT.

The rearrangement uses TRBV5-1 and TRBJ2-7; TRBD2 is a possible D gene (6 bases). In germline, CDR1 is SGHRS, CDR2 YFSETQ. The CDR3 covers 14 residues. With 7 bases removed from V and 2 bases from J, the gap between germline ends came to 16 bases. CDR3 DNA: TGCGCCAGCCGCCCGGGAGTAGCCGCCTACGAGCAGTACTTC. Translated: CASRPGVAAYEQYF.